This TCR beta chain was observed in a study of blood T cell repertoires in COVID-19. Sequencing was performed with immunoSEQ multiplex PCR; in TCRdb, only in-frame clones are kept and a portion is missing. The sample lists roughly 150,000 clones; approximately 90% were seen once. The CDR3 spans 15 residues. The specimen was peripheral blood. This chain uses TRBV21-1 with TRBJ1-1; the D call in the table, TRBD1, was not verified against the DNA. TRBV21-1 is described as a pseudogene. The clonotype was recovered from a human donor in a cohort sampled during active COVID-19. Written as DNA, the CDR3 is TGTGCCAGCAACGGGAAGGAGCCAGGGGACACTGAAGCTTTCTTT. Translating gives CASNGKEPGDTEAFF.